The rows below give T cell receptor beta chains drawn from one sample of a study of shared clonotypes between healthy human individuals. The method was immunoSEQ multiplex PCR; TCRdb's version includes in-frame clones alone and lacks a portion of them. Of some 2,400,000 clones detected, under 97% appear once; the ten largest clones hold roughly 0.13%. What was sequenced was naive CD4+ T cells sorted from blood. These receptors were collected from a man aged 18-30 years in good health. CDR3s include the opening cysteine and the closing phenylalanine or tryptophan. The D gene is left open where the match is weak. Not every row has a clone size; where given, it reads once, few, many or a size class.

d_call: NA; v_call: TRBV5-1; clone_size: NA; j_call: TRBJ1-1; cdr3_aa: CASSSQGVNTEAFF; cdr3_nt: TGCGCCAGCAGCTCGCAAGGTGTTAACACTGAAGCTTTCTTT
d_call: NA; v_call: TRBV6-1; clone_size: few; j_call: TRBJ2-3; cdr3_aa: CASSEAGGASDTQYF; cdr3_nt: TGTGCCAGCAGTGAAGCGGGGGGGGCATCAGATACGCAGTATTTT
d_call: NA; v_call: TRBV19; clone_size: NA; j_call: TRBJ2-7; cdr3_aa: CASRGRGPVYEQYF; cdr3_nt: TGTGCCAGTAGAGGTCGGGGGCCCGTCTACGAGCAGTACTTC
d_call: TRBD2; v_call: TRBV7-8; clone_size: NA; j_call: TRBJ2-5; cdr3_aa: CASSFSGGEQETQYF; cdr3_nt: TGTGCCAGCAGTTTTAGCGGGGGTGAACAAGAGACCCAGTACTTC
d_call: TRBD1; v_call: TRBV19; clone_size: NA; j_call: TRBJ1-5; cdr3_aa: CASSDVWGTGSQPQHF; cdr3_nt: TGTGCCAGTAGTGATGTGTGGGGGACAGGGAGTCAGCCCCAGCATTTT
d_call: NA; v_call: TRBV19; clone_size: NA; j_call: TRBJ2-5; cdr3_aa: CASSIEGNQETQYF; cdr3_nt: TGTGCCAGTAGTATAGAGGGAAATCAAGAGACCCAGTACTTC
d_call: NA; v_call: TRBV6-5; clone_size: NA; j_call: TRBJ2-7; cdr3_aa: CASSPPGSSYEQYF; cdr3_nt: TGTGCCAGCAGTCCGCCGGGGAGCTCCTACGAGCAGTACTTC
d_call: NA; v_call: TRBV27; clone_size: NA; j_call: TRBJ1-2; cdr3_aa: CASSATGPTRYYGYTF; cdr3_nt: TGTGCCAGCAGTGCGACCGGGCCCACGCGATACTATGGCTACACCTTC
d_call: NA; v_call: TRBV10-3; clone_size: NA; j_call: TRBJ1-1; cdr3_aa: CAISELGGEAFF; cdr3_nt: TGTGCCATCAGTGAGTTGGGGGGGGAAGCTTTCTTT
d_call: NA; v_call: TRBV6-6; clone_size: once; j_call: TRBJ1-1; cdr3_aa: CASSRTGTGNTEAFF; cdr3_nt: TGTGCCAGCAGTCGAACAGGGACGGGGAACACTGAAGCTTTCTTT
d_call: NA; v_call: TRBV12-5; clone_size: NA; j_call: TRBJ1-4; cdr3_aa: CASGSGTSTNEKLFF; cdr3_nt: TGTGCTAGTGGCTCAGGTACCTCAACTAATGAAAAACTGTTTTTT
d_call: TRBD2; v_call: TRBV27; clone_size: NA; j_call: TRBJ2-7; cdr3_aa: CASSLREGRYEQYF; cdr3_nt: TGTGCCAGCAGTTTACGGGAGGGCCGATACGAGCAGTACTTC
d_call: NA; v_call: TRBV5-1; clone_size: NA; j_call: TRBJ2-7; cdr3_aa: CASRGSYEQYF; cdr3_nt: TGCGCCAGCAGAGGTTCCTACGAGCAGTACTTC
d_call: NA; v_call: TRBV11-2; clone_size: NA; j_call: TRBJ2-3; cdr3_aa: CASSFGGADTQYF; cdr3_nt: TGTGCCAGCAGCTTCGGGGGTGCAGATACGCAGTATTTT
d_call: TRBD1; v_call: TRBV15; clone_size: NA; j_call: TRBJ2-7; cdr3_aa: CATSRDGTGGDEQYF; cdr3_nt: TGTGCCACCAGCAGAGATGGGACAGGGGGAGACGAGCAGTACTTC
d_call: NA; v_call: TRBV28; clone_size: NA; j_call: TRBJ1-5; cdr3_aa: CASSSVLGLFSNQPQHF; cdr3_nt: TGTGCCAGCAGTTCAGTCCTGGGCCTTTTTAGCAATCAGCCCCAGCATTTT
d_call: TRBD2; v_call: TRBV30; clone_size: NA; j_call: TRBJ2-7; cdr3_aa: CAWQLAGGPYEQYF; cdr3_nt: TGTGCCTGGCAACTAGCGGGGGGACCCTACGAGCAGTACTTC
d_call: NA; v_call: TRBV5-8; clone_size: NA; j_call: TRBJ1-5; cdr3_aa: CASSLEGSNQPQHF; cdr3_nt: TGTGCCAGCAGCTTAGAAGGGAGCAATCAGCCCCAGCATTTT
d_call: TRBD2; v_call: TRBV6-1; clone_size: NA; j_call: TRBJ2-1; cdr3_aa: CASRAPGLVNEQFF; cdr3_nt: TGTGCCAGCAGAGCTCCGGGACTAGTCAATGAGCAGTTCTTC
d_call: TRBD1; v_call: TRBV29-1; clone_size: NA; j_call: TRBJ2-7; cdr3_aa: CSVGDRGPPYEQYF; cdr3_nt: TGCAGCGTTGGAGACAGGGGGCCGCCTTACGAGCAGTACTTC
d_call: NA; v_call: TRBV6-1; clone_size: NA; j_call: TRBJ1-6; cdr3_aa: CASREETGHYNSPLHF; cdr3_nt: TGTGCCAGCAGAGAAGAAACGGGGCACTATAATTCACCCCTCCACTTT
d_call: NA; v_call: TRBV7-2; clone_size: NA; j_call: TRBJ1-5; cdr3_aa: CASSLMALINQPQHF; cdr3_nt: TGTGCCAGCAGCTTAATGGCGCTAATCAATCAGCCCCAGCATTTT
d_call: TRBD2; v_call: TRBV5-1; clone_size: NA; j_call: TRBJ2-7; cdr3_aa: CASSPYGEGTYEQYF; cdr3_nt: TGCGCCAGCAGCCCTTACGGGGAGGGGACCTACGAGCAGTACTTC
d_call: TRBD1; v_call: TRBV10-3; clone_size: NA; j_call: TRBJ2-5; cdr3_aa: CAIRDRFGETQYF; cdr3_nt: TGTGCCATCAGGGACAGGTTCGGGGAGACCCAGTACTTC
d_call: NA; v_call: TRBV5-5; clone_size: NA; j_call: TRBJ2-2; cdr3_aa: CASSPGQGNTGELFF; cdr3_nt: TGTGCCAGCAGCCCCGGGCAGGGAAACACCGGGGAGCTGTTTTTT
d_call: TRBD1; v_call: TRBV6-5; clone_size: NA; j_call: TRBJ1-1; cdr3_aa: CASSYLGGGRNTEAFF; cdr3_nt: TGTGCCAGCAGTTACTTAGGGGGCGGCAGGAACACTGAAGCTTTCTTT
d_call: NA; v_call: TRBV10-3; clone_size: NA; j_call: TRBJ1-1; cdr3_aa: CAISGTGYEAFF; cdr3_nt: TGTGCCATCAGTGGCACAGGGTACGAAGCTTTCTTT
d_call: NA; v_call: TRBV30; clone_size: NA; j_call: TRBJ1-1; cdr3_aa: CAWSGRVNTEAFF; cdr3_nt: TGTGCCTGGAGTGGTAGGGTGAACACTGAAGCTTTCTTT
d_call: TRBD1; v_call: TRBV5-1; clone_size: NA; j_call: TRBJ1-6; cdr3_aa: CASSLWTGHNSPLHF; cdr3_nt: TGCGCCAGCAGCCTATGGACAGGGCATAATTCACCCCTCCACTTT
d_call: NA; v_call: TRBV5-5; clone_size: NA; j_call: TRBJ1-3; cdr3_aa: CASSPVGRGPGNTIYF; cdr3_nt: TGTGCCAGCAGCCCAGTGGGCAGGGGACCTGGAAACACCATATATTTT
d_call: TRBD2; v_call: TRBV7-6; clone_size: NA; j_call: TRBJ2-3; cdr3_aa: CASSLPGTSGRLRTDTQYF; cdr3_nt: TGTGCCAGCAGCCTACCCGGGACTAGCGGGAGACTCCGTACAGATACGCAGTATTTT
d_call: NA; v_call: TRBV30; clone_size: NA; j_call: TRBJ2-7; cdr3_aa: CAWSARLGLMHEQYF; cdr3_nt: TGTGCCTGGAGCGCCCGACTAGGGCTGATGCACGAGCAGTACTTC
d_call: NA; v_call: TRBV5-1; clone_size: NA; j_call: TRBJ2-5; cdr3_aa: CASSPIAPELGETQYF; cdr3_nt: TGCGCCAGCAGCCCGATTGCTCCAGAACTGGGAGAGACCCAGTACTTC
d_call: TRBD1; v_call: TRBV6-5; clone_size: NA; j_call: TRBJ1-2; cdr3_aa: CASSYGTGEYTF; cdr3_nt: TGTGCCAGCAGTTACGGGACAGGGGAATACACCTTC
d_call: NA; v_call: TRBV11-2; clone_size: NA; j_call: TRBJ1-3; cdr3_aa: CASSLVGRAVGNTIYF; cdr3_nt: TGTGCCAGCAGCTTAGTGGGCAGGGCCGTTGGAAACACCATATATTTT
d_call: NA; v_call: TRBV5-3; clone_size: NA; j_call: TRBJ2-1; cdr3_aa: CARSLRLEINEQFF; cdr3_nt: TGTGCCAGAAGCTTGAGACTAGAGATTAATGAGCAGTTCTTC
d_call: NA; v_call: TRBV5-4; clone_size: NA; j_call: TRBJ1-4; cdr3_aa: CASSLGEGSNEKLFF; cdr3_nt: TGTGCCAGCAGCTTGGGAGAGGGGAGTAATGAAAAACTGTTTTTT
d_call: NA; v_call: TRBV2; clone_size: once; j_call: TRBJ2-4; cdr3_aa: CASGTLAKNIQYF; cdr3_nt: TGTGCCAGCGGGACACTAGCCAAAAACATTCAGTACTTC
d_call: NA; v_call: TRBV6-5; clone_size: NA; j_call: TRBJ1-2; cdr3_aa: CASSPPRTNYGYTF; cdr3_nt: TGTGCCAGCAGTCCCCCCAGGACTAACTATGGCTACACCTTC
d_call: NA; v_call: TRBV6-1; clone_size: NA; j_call: TRBJ2-3; cdr3_aa: CASSQGWSTDTQYF; cdr3_nt: TGTGCCAGCAGTCAAGGGTGGAGCACAGATACGCAGTATTTT
d_call: NA; v_call: TRBV5-1; clone_size: NA; j_call: TRBJ1-1; cdr3_aa: CASSLEGGNTEAFF; cdr3_nt: TGCGCCAGCAGCTTAGAAGGGGGGAACACTGAAGCTTTCTTT
d_call: NA; v_call: TRBV6-1; clone_size: once; j_call: TRBJ1-2; cdr3_aa: CASRHTGDYGYTF; cdr3_nt: TGTGCCAGCAGGCATACAGGTGACTATGGCTACACCTTC
d_call: TRBD1; v_call: TRBV6-5; clone_size: few; j_call: TRBJ1-2; cdr3_aa: CASSRGQGDGYTF; cdr3_nt: TGTGCCAGCAGCCGAGGACAGGGGGATGGCTACACCTTC
d_call: NA; v_call: TRBV5-1; clone_size: NA; j_call: TRBJ1-6; cdr3_aa: CASSFTGQSSSYNSPLHF; cdr3_nt: TGCGCCAGCAGCTTTACAGGCCAGTCGAGCTCCTATAATTCACCCCTCCACTTT
d_call: NA; v_call: TRBV5-1; clone_size: NA; j_call: TRBJ2-7; cdr3_aa: CASSLRTDSYEQYF; cdr3_nt: TGCGCCAGCAGCTTGCGGACAGACTCCTACGAGCAGTACTTC
d_call: NA; v_call: TRBV2; clone_size: few; j_call: TRBJ2-1; cdr3_aa: CASSAPGHGINEQFF; cdr3_nt: TGTGCCAGCAGTGCTCCGGGACACGGAATTAATGAGCAGTTCTTC
d_call: TRBD2; v_call: TRBV2; clone_size: NA; j_call: TRBJ2-3; cdr3_aa: CASSVREGTDTQYF; cdr3_nt: TGTGCCAGCAGTGTTAGGGAGGGGACAGATACGCAGTATTTT
d_call: NA; v_call: TRBV19; clone_size: NA; j_call: TRBJ1-3; cdr3_aa: CASSTLDMRSGNTIYF; cdr3_nt: TGTGCCAGTAGTACCCTCGACATGCGATCTGGAAACACCATATATTTT
d_call: TRBD2; v_call: TRBV4-3; clone_size: NA; j_call: TRBJ2-1; cdr3_aa: CASSQALAGGRNEQFF; cdr3_nt: TGCGCCAGCAGCCAAGCTCTAGCGGGAGGGCGCAATGAGCAGTTCTTC
d_call: NA; v_call: TRBV18; clone_size: NA; j_call: TRBJ2-7; cdr3_aa: CASSPRMVPYEQYF; cdr3_nt: TGTGCCAGCTCACCACGGATGGTTCCCTACGAGCAGTACTTC
d_call: NA; v_call: TRBV5-4; clone_size: NA; j_call: TRBJ1-2; cdr3_aa: CASTRGGLDYGYTF; cdr3_nt: TGTGCCAGCACCCGAGGAGGGCTTGACTATGGCTACACCTTC
d_call: NA; v_call: TRBV5-1; clone_size: NA; j_call: TRBJ2-7; cdr3_aa: CASSLVAGTSYEQYF; cdr3_nt: TGCGCCAGCAGCTTGGTGGCGGGGACCTCCTACGAGCAGTACTTC
d_call: NA; v_call: TRBV6-5; clone_size: NA; j_call: TRBJ1-5; cdr3_aa: CASSYGHYSNQPQHF; cdr3_nt: TGTGCCAGCAGCTACGGACATTATAGCAATCAGCCCCAGCATTTT
d_call: TRBD2; v_call: TRBV19; clone_size: NA; j_call: TRBJ2-1; cdr3_aa: CASSMGLARDEQFF; cdr3_nt: TGTGCCAGTAGTATGGGACTAGCCCGCGATGAGCAGTTCTTC
d_call: TRBD2; v_call: TRBV6-6; clone_size: NA; j_call: TRBJ2-1; cdr3_aa: CASSLLAGGFNEQFF; cdr3_nt: TGTGCCAGCAGCCTACTAGCGGGAGGATTCAATGAGCAGTTCTTC
d_call: NA; v_call: TRBV2; clone_size: NA; j_call: TRBJ1-1; cdr3_aa: CASSDRVNTEAFF; cdr3_nt: TGTGCCAGCAGTGACAGGGTGAACACTGAAGCTTTCTTT
d_call: NA; v_call: TRBV6-5; clone_size: NA; j_call: TRBJ1-1; cdr3_aa: CASSRGSTEAFF; cdr3_nt: TGTGCCAGCAGCCGGGGATCCACTGAAGCTTTCTTT
d_call: NA; v_call: TRBV7-2; clone_size: NA; j_call: TRBJ1-2; cdr3_aa: CASSPRTENYGYTF; cdr3_nt: TGTGCCAGCAGCCCCCGGACAGAGAACTATGGCTACACCTTC
d_call: NA; v_call: TRBV19; clone_size: NA; j_call: TRBJ2-7; cdr3_aa: CASSIGGRDSEQYF; cdr3_nt: TGTGCCAGTAGTATAGGTGGCAGGGATTCCGAGCAGTACTTC